The 10 T cell receptor beta chains reported below all come from one sample, sequenced in a study of CD8+ T cells in alopecia areata. Extracted RNA was reverse transcribed, and the resulting cDNA served as sequencing template. Produced via immunoSEQ multiplex PCR; TCRdb's table is partial and in-frame only. This sample has 290,000 or so clones, each found more than once. Pooled cells of cutaneous lymph node origin were sorted on CD4, CD8alpha, NKG2D, NKG2ACE and other markers. The sample comprised CD4+ T cells sorted from a lymph node. All receptors come from a C3H/HeJ mouse with alopecia areata. The strain's MHC haplotype is H2-k.

As concerns this clone: Mouse germline and gene names are used. The same CDR3 is also encoded by other DNA sequences in this sample. The CDR3 sequence: CASGDWGGADTQYF. The sequenced part of the CDR3 DNA is TGTGCCAGCGGGGACTGGGGGGGCGCGGAC. The chain uses TRBV13-2 and TRBJ2-5; 13 bases are a match to TRBD2. The sequenced fragment ends 4 residues before the CDR3 boundary, so the rest is inferred from the germline J gene. In germline, CDR1 is NNHNN, CDR2 SYGAGS (reference sequence). This CDR3 has 14 residues.

This clone has more than one count but fewer than ten. Gene names and germline match the mouse. The CDR3 end falls 4 residues outside the read, so it is completed with the germline J gene. The chain uses TRBV19 and TRBJ2-5; 11 nucleotides align to TRBD2. Germline V gene data show CDR1 as FNHDT and CDR2 as SITEND (reference sequence). V shed 4 bases and J 2 bases; nucleotides not matched to a gene: 6. The CDR3 sequence is 16 residues long. CDR3 protein: CASSYWGGGVQDTQYF. The covered CDR3 bases are TGTGCCAGCAGTTACTGGGGGGGCGGGGTCCAAGAC.

This clone showed up just a few times. The gene names here belong to mouse. The sequenced CDR3 bases are TGTGCCAGCATGGCAGGGGGCGCGAGCACA. This translates into CASMAGGAST. The complete CDR3 sequence is CASMAGGASTEVFF. The V and J genes are TRBV19 and TRBJ1-1; 8 bases are shared with TRBD1. The read comes to an end 4 residues before the CDR3 does, leaving the germline J gene to fill in the end. The germline CDR1 and CDR2 sequences are FNHDT and SITEND (reference sequence). The junction had 8 bases not matched to a gene; V was cut back by 6 bases and J by 4 bases. This CDR3 is built from 14 residues.

This clone was seen at least ten times. Mouse gene names and germline throughout. The read ends 4 residues shy of where the CDR3 ends; the end is completed using the germline J gene. This sample also contains other DNA sequences that code for the same CDR3. This chain connects TRBV1 to TRBJ2-1; a possible D gene is TRBD2 (5 bases). Germline values: CDR1 NSQYPW, CDR2 LRSPGD (reference sequence). There are 15 residues in the CDR3. V was shortened by 0 bases and J by 0 bases, with 6 bases between the two germline ends. The sequenced CDR3 bases are TGCACCTGCAGTGCAGATCTGGGTAACTATGCT. It yields the protein CTCSADLGNYA. The complete CDR3 reads CTCSADLGNYAEQFF.

There are a few counts of this clone. These gene names are mouse names. Read coverage stops 4 residues before the CDR3 terminus; the germline J gene supplies the remainder. The rearrangement uses TRBV13-2 and TRBJ2-3; the match to TRBD1 covers 7 bases. The V gene's germline CDR1 is NNHNN and CDR2 SYGAGS (reference sequence). The CDR3 spans 15 residues. With V trimmed by 3 bases and J by 0 bases, 4 bases remained unmatched. The CDR3 bases that were read are TGTGCCAGCGGTGGGGGGACAGCTAGTGCAGAA. The encoded protein is CASGGGTASAE. The full CDR3 is CASGGGTASAETLYF.

Regarding this clone: Genes and germline come from the mouse. The CDR3 end falls 3 residues outside the read, so it is completed with the germline J gene. The chain links TRBV13-3 to TRBJ1-6; TRBD1 aligns across 8 bases. TRBJ1-6 is sorted into the ORF group, with uncertain function. The CDR3 has 14 amino acids. The junction had 5 bases not matched to a gene; V was cut back by 6 bases and J by 6 bases. Germline V gives CDR1 NNHDY, CDR2 SYVADS. CDR3 in amino acids: CASKDREGNSPLYF. CDR3 DNA (partial): TGTGCCAGCAAGGACAGGGAGGGTAATTCGCCC.

This clone was counted a few times. Germline and genes here are mouse. This sample includes further DNA sequences coding for the same CDR3. CDR3 amino acids: CASSQAGVYNSPLYF. The sequenced CDR3 bases are TGTGCCAGCAGCCAGGCAGGGGTGTATAATTCGCCC. V gene TRBV5 combines with J gene TRBJ1-6, with D maybe TRBD1 (6 bases). The read terminates 3 residues ahead of where the CDR3 ends, so the germline J gene completes it. TRBJ1-6 is given ORF status, its function remaining uncertain. Deletions cut 3 bases from V and 4 bases from J, with 10 bases between. The CDR3 loop spans 15 amino acids. Germline assignment: CDR1 LGHNA and CDR2 YNLKQL (reference sequence).

This clone was seen only a few times. Mouse gene names and germline throughout. The read finishes 3 residues shy of the CDR3 end, and the germline J gene is used to complete it. V and J are TRBV5 and TRBJ1-6; D gene unclear. TRBJ1-6 is an open reading frame, and its role is uncertain. V lost 4 bases to trimming and J lost 7 bases, with 8 bases between them. The CDR3 loop spans 13 amino acids. CDR1 LGHNA and CDR2 YNLKQL come from the germline V gene (reference sequence). The CDR3 DNA, read in part, is TGTGCCAGCAGCCCCTCCTGGAATTCGCCC. It yields the protein CASSPSWNSP. The whole CDR3 is CASSPSWNSPLYF.

This clone has only a few counts. Here the gene names and germline are mouse. The CDR3 end falls 4 residues outside the read, so it is completed with the germline J gene. The chain recombines TRBV5 with TRBJ2-3; 8 bases map to TRBD2. With 2 bases clipped from V and 0 bases from J, the junction kept 4 bases outside the gene matches. Germline values: CDR1 LGHNA, CDR2 YNLKQL (reference sequence). The CDR3 spans 16 residues. CDR3: CASSQTGGSSAETLYF. CDR3 bases read: TGTGCCAGCAGCCAAACTGGGGGTTCTAGTGCAGAA.

Regarding this clone: Mouse gene names and germline throughout. The CDR3 goes on 4 residues after the read ends, and that part is filled in from the germline J gene. The V call is TRBV13-1, the J call TRBJ2-5; a weak D match, TRBD2 (6 bases). Per the germline V gene, CDR1 is NSHNY and CDR2 is SYGAGN. CDR3 size: 12 residues. CDR3 protein: CASRGGGDTQYF. The part of the CDR3 DNA that was read is TGTGCCAGCAGGGGGGGAGGAGAC.